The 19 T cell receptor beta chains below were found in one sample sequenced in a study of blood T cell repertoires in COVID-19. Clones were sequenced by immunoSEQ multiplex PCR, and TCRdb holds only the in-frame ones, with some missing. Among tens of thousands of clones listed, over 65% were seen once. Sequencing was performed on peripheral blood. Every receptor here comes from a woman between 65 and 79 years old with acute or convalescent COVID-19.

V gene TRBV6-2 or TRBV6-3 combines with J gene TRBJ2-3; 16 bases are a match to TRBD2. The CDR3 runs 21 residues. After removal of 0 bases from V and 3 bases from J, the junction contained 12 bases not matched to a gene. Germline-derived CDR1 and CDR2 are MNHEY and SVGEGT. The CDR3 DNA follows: TGTGCCAGCAGTTACTCGAAGCCGGGACTAGCGGGAGGGAGAAGAACAGATACGCAGTATTTT. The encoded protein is CASSYSKPGLAGGRRTDTQYF.

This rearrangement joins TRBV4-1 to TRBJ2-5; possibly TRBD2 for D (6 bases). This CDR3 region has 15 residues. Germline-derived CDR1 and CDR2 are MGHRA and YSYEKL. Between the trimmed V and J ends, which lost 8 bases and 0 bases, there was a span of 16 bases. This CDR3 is CASQDSGKYQETQYF. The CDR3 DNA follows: TGCGCCAGCCAAGATAGCGGCAAGTACCAAGAGACCCAGTACTTC.

CDR3 sequence (DNA): TGTGCCAGCAGCCGCGGGGTTCAAGAGACCCAGTACTTC. This encodes CASSRGVQETQYF. The chain carries TRBV3-1 (or the pseudogene TRBV3-2) and TRBJ2-5, with D maybe TRBD2 (6 bases). The ends were cut back, 4 bases at V and 2 bases at J, with 8 bases in the middle. Per the germline V gene, CDR1 is LGHDT and CDR2 is YNNKEL (reference sequence). The CDR3 totals 13 residues.

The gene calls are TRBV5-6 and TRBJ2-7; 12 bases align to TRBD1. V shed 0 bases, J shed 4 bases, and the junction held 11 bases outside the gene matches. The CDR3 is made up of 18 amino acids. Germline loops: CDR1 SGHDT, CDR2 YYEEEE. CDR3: CASSLAGQGASISYEQYV. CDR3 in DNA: TGTGCCAGCAGCTTGGCGGGACAGGGGGCGAGCATTTCGTACGAGCAGTACGTC.

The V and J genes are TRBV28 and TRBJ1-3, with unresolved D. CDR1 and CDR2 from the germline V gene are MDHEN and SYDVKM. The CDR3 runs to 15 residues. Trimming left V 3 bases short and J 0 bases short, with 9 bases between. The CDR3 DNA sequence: TGTGCCAGCAGTTTTGCTACCCTCTCTGGAAACACCATATATTTT. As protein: CASSFATLSGNTIYF.

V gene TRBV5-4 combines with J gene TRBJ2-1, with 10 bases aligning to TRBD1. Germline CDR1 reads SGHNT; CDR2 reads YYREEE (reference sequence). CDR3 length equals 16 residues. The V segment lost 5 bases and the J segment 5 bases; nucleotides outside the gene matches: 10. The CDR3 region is CASRRDRGATNNEQFF. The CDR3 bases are TGTGCCAGCAGGCGGGACAGGGGCGCTACTAACAATGAGCAGTTCTTC. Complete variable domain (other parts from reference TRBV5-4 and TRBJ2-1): ETGVTQSPTHLIKTRGQQVTLRCSSQSGHNTVSWYQQALGQGPQFIFQYYREEENGRGNFPPRFSGLQFPNYSSELNVNALELDDSALYLCASRRDRGATNNEQFFGPGTRLTVL.

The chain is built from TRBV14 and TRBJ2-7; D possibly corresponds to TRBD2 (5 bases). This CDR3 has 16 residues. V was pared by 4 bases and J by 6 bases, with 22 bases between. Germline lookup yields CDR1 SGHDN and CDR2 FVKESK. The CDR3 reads CASSPFSWTTTPEQYV. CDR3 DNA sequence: TGTGCCAGCAGCCCTTTCAGTTGGACGACTACTCCCGAGCAGTACGTC.

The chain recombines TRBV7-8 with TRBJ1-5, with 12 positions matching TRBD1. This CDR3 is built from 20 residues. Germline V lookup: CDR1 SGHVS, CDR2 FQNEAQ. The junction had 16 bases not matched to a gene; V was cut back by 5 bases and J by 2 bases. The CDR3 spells CASSPRDRGQFYRGNQPQHF. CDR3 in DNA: TGTGCCAGCAGCCCCCGGGACAGGGGGCAATTTTATCGTGGCAATCAGCCCCAGCATTTT.

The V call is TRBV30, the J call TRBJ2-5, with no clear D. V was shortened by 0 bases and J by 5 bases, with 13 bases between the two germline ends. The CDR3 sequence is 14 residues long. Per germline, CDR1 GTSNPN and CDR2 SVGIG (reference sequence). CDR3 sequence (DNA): TGTGCCTGGAGTGTACAAGTAGCCGCGGAGACCCAGTACTTC. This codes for CAWSVQVAAETQYF. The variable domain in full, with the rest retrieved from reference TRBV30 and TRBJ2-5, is SQTIHQWPATLVQPVGSPLSLECTVEGTSNPNLYWYRQAAGRGLQLLFYSVGIGQISSEVPQNLSASRPQDRQFILSSKKLLLSDSGFYLCAWSVQVAAETQYFGPGTRLLVL.

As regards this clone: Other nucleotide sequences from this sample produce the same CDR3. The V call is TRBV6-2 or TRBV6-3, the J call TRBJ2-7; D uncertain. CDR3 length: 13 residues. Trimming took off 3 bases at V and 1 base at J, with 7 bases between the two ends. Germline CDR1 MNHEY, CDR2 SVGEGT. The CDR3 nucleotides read TGTGCCAGCAGTTATGCAGGTTCCTACGAGCAGTACGTC. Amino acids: CASSYAGSYEQYV.

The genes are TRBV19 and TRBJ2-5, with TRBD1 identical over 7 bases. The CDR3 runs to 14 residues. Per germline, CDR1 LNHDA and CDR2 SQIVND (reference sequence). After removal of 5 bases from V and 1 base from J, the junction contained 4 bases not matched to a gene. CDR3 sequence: CASSPRQGQETQYF. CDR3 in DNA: TGTGCCAGTAGTCCCAGACAGGGCCAAGAGACCCAGTACTTC.

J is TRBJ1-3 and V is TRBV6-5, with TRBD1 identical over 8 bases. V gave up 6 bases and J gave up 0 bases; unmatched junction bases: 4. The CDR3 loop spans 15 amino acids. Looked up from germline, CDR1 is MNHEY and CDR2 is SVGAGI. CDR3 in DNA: TGTGCCAGCAGATTAGGACAGGGCTCTGGAAACACCATATATTTT. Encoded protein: CASRLGQGSGNTIYF.

The DNA for the CDR3 is TGCGCCAGCAGCCTTGGGGCGGGGACAGGGGAAATCTCCTACAATGAGCAGTTCTTC. It specifies CASSLGAGTGEISYNEQFF. The chain is built from TRBV4-1 and TRBJ2-1, with TRBD1 identical over 10 bases. V lost 4 bases and J lost 0; bases outside the gene matches: 12. Germline-derived CDR1 and CDR2 are MGHRA and YSYEKL. The CDR3 runs 19 residues.

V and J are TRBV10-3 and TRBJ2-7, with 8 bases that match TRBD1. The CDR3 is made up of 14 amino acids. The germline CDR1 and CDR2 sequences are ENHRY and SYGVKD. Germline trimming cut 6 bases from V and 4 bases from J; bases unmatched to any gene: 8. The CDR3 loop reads CAISLGQEGYEQYV. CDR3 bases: TGTGCCATCAGCTTGGGACAGGAGGGGTACGAGCAGTACGTC.

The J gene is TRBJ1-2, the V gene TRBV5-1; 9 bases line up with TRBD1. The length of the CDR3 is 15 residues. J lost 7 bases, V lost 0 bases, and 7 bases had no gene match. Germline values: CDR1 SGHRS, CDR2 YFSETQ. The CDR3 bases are TGCGCCAGCAGCTTGGTGCCAACAGGGGGCGCTGGCTACACCTTC. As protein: CASSLVPTGGAGYTF.

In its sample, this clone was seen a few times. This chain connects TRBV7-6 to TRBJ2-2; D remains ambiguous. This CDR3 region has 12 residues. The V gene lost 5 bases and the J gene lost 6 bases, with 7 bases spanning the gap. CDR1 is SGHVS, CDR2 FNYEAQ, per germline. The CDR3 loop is CASSTSSGELFF. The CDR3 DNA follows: TGTGCCAGCAGCACCAGTTCCGGGGAGCTGTTTTTT. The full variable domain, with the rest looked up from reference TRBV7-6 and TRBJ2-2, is GAGVSQSPRYKVTKRGQDVALRCDPISGHVSLYWYRQALGQGPEFLTYFNYEAQQDKSGLPNDRFSAERPEGSISTLTIQRTEQRDSAMYRCASSTSSGELFFGEGSRLTVL.

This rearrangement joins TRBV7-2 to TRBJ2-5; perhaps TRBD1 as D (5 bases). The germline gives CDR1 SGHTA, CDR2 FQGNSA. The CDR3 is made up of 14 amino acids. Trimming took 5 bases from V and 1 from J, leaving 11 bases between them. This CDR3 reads CASSLGQIQETQYF. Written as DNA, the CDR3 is TGTGCCAGCAGCCTTGGACAAATCCAAGAGACCCAGTACTTC.

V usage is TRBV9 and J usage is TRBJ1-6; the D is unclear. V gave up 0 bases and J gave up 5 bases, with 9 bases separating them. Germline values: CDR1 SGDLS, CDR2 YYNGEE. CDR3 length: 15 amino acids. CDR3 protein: CASSVGPVNNSPLHF. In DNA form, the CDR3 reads TGTGCCAGCAGCGTAGGTCCGGTTAATAATTCACCCCTCCACTTT.

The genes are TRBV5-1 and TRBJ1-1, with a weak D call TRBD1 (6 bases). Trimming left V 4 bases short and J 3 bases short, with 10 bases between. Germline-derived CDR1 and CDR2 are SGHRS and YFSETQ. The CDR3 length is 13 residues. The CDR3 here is CASSGGADTEAFF. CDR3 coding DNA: TGCGCCAGCAGCGGGGGGGCAGACACTGAAGCTTTCTTT.